This T cell receptor beta chain stems from a study of Ad26.COV2.S vaccination and SARS-CoV-2 variants. Germline loops: CDR1 MNHEY, CDR2 SVGAGI. The CDR3 contains 15 residues. V was pared by 6 bases and J by 5 bases, with 9 bases of the junction left unmatched. Treatment given: 19 received Ad26.COV2.S at low or high dose, single or two shots; roughly 5 received placebo; per-sample allocation not given. Sample collection was performed on day 63 after the first vaccine or placebo injection. The assay was immunoSEQ multiplex PCR, and TCRdb's table has in-frame clones only and misses some. The table lists some 420,000 clones, over 75% of them singletons.

The sequenced sample was peripheral blood, obtained in a trial of Ad26.COV2.S vaccine versus placebo. J is TRBJ2-5 and V is TRBV6-5; 10 nucleotides line up with TRBD1. This receptor was identified in a person aged 18-65 years who received the Ad26.COV2.S COVID-19 vaccine or a placebo. The CDR3: CASRPTGGRRETQYF. The CDR3 DNA sequence: TGTGCCAGCAGACCGACAGGGGGCCGTCGGGAGACCCAGTACTTC.